Below, one TCR beta chain is given with its context. Methods used by the authors: Nucleated cell number was recorded as an estimate derived from reference gene primer amplification. Profiling relied on immunoSEQ multiplex PCR, and the TCRdb table lists in-frame clones only, not all of them. V and J calls and clone size come straight from that table; D and trimming were deduced from the DNA. The table has roughly 25,000 clones, approximately 72% seen once; the top ten hold approximately 7%. Trimming cost V 0 bases and J 7 bases, with 15 bases left between them. The CDR3 extends over 15 amino acids. Germline CDR1 SGHVS, CDR2 FQNEAQ. This sample was taken from a study of blood T cell repertoires in COVID-19. About the research overall: Acute-phase and convalescent COVID-19 samples originated in the United States, Italy and Spain. The analysed material was cDNA or gDNA that came from T cells, B-cell-depleted T cells, or PBMCs.

One Seattle source followed patients from active infection through their disease course. Sequencing was performed on peripheral blood. The V and J genes are TRBV7-8 and TRBJ1-2; D perhaps matches TRBD1 (6 bases). The sequence derives from a man over 45 with COVID-19, enrolled during active disease. The CDR3 sequence is CASSLAQQGKVGYTF. Written as DNA, the CDR3 is TGTGCCAGCAGCTTAGCACAACAGGGAAAGGTTGGCTACACCTTC.